These T cell receptor beta chains were read from a single sample in a study of regulatory T cells in long-lasting Graves disease. MiXCR, applied by TCRdb to the multiplex PCR reads, yields one record per CDR3 protein. The sample lists approximately 400,000 distinct CDR3 sequences; around a sixth were seen once. This specimen consisted of peripheral blood mononuclear cells (PBMCs), obtained at new diagnosis, from a patient treated with antithyroid drugs. The receptors derive from a female donor with Graves disease. CDR3s include the opening cysteine and the closing phenylalanine or tryptophan. D genes are given only for firm matches. For some rows the clone size is stated as once, few or many, or as a class when expanded; others skip it.

D,V,size,J,DNA,CDR3
-,TRBV7-9,-,TRBJ2-6,TGTGCCAGCAGCCCCCGGACGGACTCTGGGGCCAACGTCCTGACTTTC,CASSPRTDSGANVLTF
-,TRBV20-1,many,TRBJ2-2,TGCAGTGCTAGAGAGGTTAGCAGGAACACCGGGGAGCTGTTTTTT,CSAREVSRNTGELFF
-,TRBV2,many,TRBJ2-3,TGTGCCAGCACCGACAGACTGCTTAGCACAGATACGCAGTATTTT,CASTDRLLSTDTQYF
-,TRBV4-3,many,TRBJ2-5,TGCGCCAGCAGCCAAGATCTACAGAAAGAGACCCAGTACTTC,CASSQDLQKETQYF
TRBD2,TRBV6-5,many,TRBJ2-2,TGTGCCAGCAGTTATATCTCTTTGGGACTAGCGGGAGTGGCCGGGGAGCTGTTTTTT,CASSYISLGLAGVAGELFF
-,TRBV5-1,many,TRBJ1-5,TGCGCCAGCAGCTTGGGAGCGAGGGATAGCAATCAGCCCCAGCATTTT,CASSLGARDSNQPQHF
-,TRBV27,many,TRBJ2-7,TGTGCCAGCAGCCCGGATCCAGGGGAGCAGTACTTC,CASSPDPGEQYF
TRBD2,TRBV12-3/TRBV12-4,many,TRBJ2-1,TGTGCCAGCAGCCCGGTTGGGGGCGGGGGGGTGAACAATGAGCAGTTCTTC,CASSPVGGGGVNNEQFF
-,TRBV29-1,many,TRBJ1-5,TGCAGCGTCGCTGGGCAGGACGATCAGCCCCAGCATTTT,CSVAGQDDQPQHF
-,TRBV7-2,few,TRBJ2-7,TGTGCCAGCAGCAACCGACTGTCACAGTACGAGCAGTACTTC,CASSNRLSQYEQYF
-,TRBV28,many,TRBJ2-7,TGTGCCAGCAGTGCTGGGTTTTCCTACGAGCAGTACTTC,CASSAGFSYEQYF
TRBD1,TRBV6-2/TRBV6-3,many,TRBJ1-1,TGTGCCAGCAGCCCTCGACAGGGGCTCATGAACACTGAAGCTTTCTTT,CASSPRQGLMNTEAFF
TRBD1,TRBV28,many,TRBJ1-4,TGTGCCAGCAGTCCTAGTCACGGGACAGGGCAAGAAAAACTGTTTTTT,CASSPSHGTGQEKLFF
TRBD2,TRBV18,few,TRBJ2-3,TGTGCCAGCTCACCACCGATGACGGGAGGTCCTTATACGCAGTATTTT,CASSPPMTGGPYTQYF
-,TRBV5-1,many,TRBJ2-7,TGCGCCAGCAGCTTGGCAGCGGGTCTCTCCTACGAGCAGTACTTC,CASSLAAGLSYEQYF
-,TRBV24-1,many,TRBJ2-5,TGTGCCACCAGTCGTCGGGGTCAAGAGACCCAGTACTTC,CATSRRGQETQYF
TRBD2,TRBV18,-,TRBJ2-7,TGTGCCAGCTCACCGCCGGGACTAGCGGGAGTCGACGAGCAGTACTTC,CASSPPGLAGVDEQYF